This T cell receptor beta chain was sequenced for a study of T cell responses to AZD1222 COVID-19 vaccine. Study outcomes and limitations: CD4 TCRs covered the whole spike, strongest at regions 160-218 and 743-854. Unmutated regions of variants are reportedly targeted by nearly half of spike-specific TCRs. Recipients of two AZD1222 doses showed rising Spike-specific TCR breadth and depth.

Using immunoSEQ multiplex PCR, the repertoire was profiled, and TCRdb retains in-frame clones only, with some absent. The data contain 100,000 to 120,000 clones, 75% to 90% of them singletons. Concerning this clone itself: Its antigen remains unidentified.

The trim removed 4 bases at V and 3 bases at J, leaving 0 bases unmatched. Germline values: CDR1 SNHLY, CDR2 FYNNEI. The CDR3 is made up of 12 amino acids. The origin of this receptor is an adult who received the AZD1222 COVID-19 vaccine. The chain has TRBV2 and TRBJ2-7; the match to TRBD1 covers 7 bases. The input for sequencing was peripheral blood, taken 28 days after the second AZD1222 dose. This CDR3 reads CASSGDSYEQYF. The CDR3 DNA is TGTGCCAGCAGTGGGGACAGCTACGAGCAGTACTTC.